This T cell receptor beta chain was recovered during a study of T cells in Graves' hyperthyroidism and ophthalmopathy (dated by TCRdb to about 2019). Turning to the overall study: Peripheral blood samples were taken at initial diagnosis, before any treatment was given. To identify TCR V-J signatures that set the groups apart, the researchers used a discovery cohort of 90 to 100 patients, made up of 40 to 45 with Graves' ophthalmopathy and 57 with stable Graves' hyperthyroidism. Whether ophthalmopathy could be predicted prospectively was tested in an independent validation cohort made up of about 20 hyperthyroidism patients plus 17 patients who later progressed to ophthalmopathy. The 95 to 100 discovery patients were randomly split 7:3 into training and test sets. In addition, the study compared T-cell repertoires in thyroid tissue and in blood from six Graves' hyperthyroidism patients. Once sampling was done, hyperthyroidism patients were given methimazole at a starting dose of 30 mg daily, whereas ophthalmopathy patients were given high-dose intravenous methylprednisolone. The paper describes TCR Vbeta CDR3 sequencing of some 130 peripheral blood samples, made up of fewer than 50 ophthalmopathy patients, 70 to 75 hyperthyroidism patients and some 17 progressor patients.

Hyperthyroidism patients were newly diagnosed, with disease duration under 2 months, and aged 18 to 65 years. Any patient with an uncontrolled infection, another autoimmune disease, pregnancy or lactation was excluded. Diagnoses were based on clinical symptoms, serum thyroxine and TRAb, thyroid ultrasound and orbital computed tomography. For progressor patients, blood was drawn at the first diagnosis of hyperthyroidism, before any ophthalmopathy symptoms had appeared. PBMCs were isolated from 8 to 10 ml of fresh peripheral blood by Ficoll-Paque density gradient centrifugation. Progressor patients were first diagnosed with Graves' hyperthyroidism and then developed ophthalmopathy during follow-up. Total RNA was extracted with Trizol reagent, and quality was checked on an Agilent 2100 Bioanalyzer. On the study overall, not on this receptor specifically: Most expanded thyroid clonotypes (frequency above 0.001) were also detected in blood, a finding suggesting that blood repertoires may reflect thyroid immune responses. In cross-validation, a model built on a 13 V-J signature told ophthalmopathy apart from stable hyperthyroidism with approximately 90% sensitivity and roughly 83% specificity, and in testing the same model reached 80%/75%. In validation, the model predicted progression to ophthalmopathy with around 71% sensitivity and roughly 75% specificity, a median of 6.5 months before onset. No statistical method was used to set the sample size in advance, and investigators knew the group allocation.

This clonotype was seen ten or more times. Its antigen remains unidentified. Base qualities were left out, and no much larger clone turns up one base away. The germline V gene encodes CDR1 SGHRS and CDR2 YFSETQ. V loses 2 bases of germline sequence and J loses 4 bases, and the interval between the two ends is 15 bases. From the cysteine through the phenylalanine, the CDR3 covers 15 amino acids. Solely the CDR3 DNA is kept, with 45 bases framed from the first base. The TCR beta CDR3 regions were amplified from RNA transcripts. The TCR CDR3 was subjected to a first round of RT-PCR using the HTBI primer set and the Qiagen OneStep RT-PCR kit. The libraries were constructed in a second round of multiplex PCR and then size-selected and purified. The libraries were sequenced on an Illumina HiSeq2000 using paired-end 100 bp reads. Per the original workflow: Raw data were processed with SOAPnuke, discarding reads with adapters, uncalled bases, mean Phred below 15, or no exact constant-primer or identifier match. COPE v1.2.5 was used to merge the high-quality paired reads, and each unique nucleotide sequence was defined as a clonotype. MiTCR v1.1 was used to align clonotypes to the IMGT TRBV, TRBD and TRBJ reference segments. The analysis was restricted to V-J combinations with a frequency above 0.0001, which together covered just over 98% of the repertoires. The TCS score was defined as the ratio of F50 (clonal expansion) to E x V (chaos), calculated using BLOSUM62-based TCRdist between CDR3 peptides within each V-J. Welch's t-statistics and random forest reduced around 520 V-J features to roughly 13, which were used in a naive Bayes classifier (R e1071). TCRdb ran its own pipeline on the public reads, namely fastp trimming at Q25 and MiXCR clone calling, and kept in-frame beta chains. Identical CDR3 protein sequences are pooled into one entry, listed with their most common genes and DNA. V and J calls and clone size were set by TCRdb, not the authors. The sample includes about 150,000 distinct CDR3 sequences, with approximately 20% observed a single time. 60% to 70% of the sample goes to the ten largest clones.

The sequence derives from a woman aged 45-59 years with Graves' hyperthyroidism that later progressed to Graves' ophthalmopathy. The sequenced sample consisted of blood. This chain joins TRBV5-1 to TRBJ2-5, with a tentative D gene TRBD1 over 6 matching bases. The nucleotides read TGCGCCAGCAGCTTACAGGGTAGGGGTTCAGAGACCCAGTACTTC. Its translation is CASSLQGRGSETQYF.